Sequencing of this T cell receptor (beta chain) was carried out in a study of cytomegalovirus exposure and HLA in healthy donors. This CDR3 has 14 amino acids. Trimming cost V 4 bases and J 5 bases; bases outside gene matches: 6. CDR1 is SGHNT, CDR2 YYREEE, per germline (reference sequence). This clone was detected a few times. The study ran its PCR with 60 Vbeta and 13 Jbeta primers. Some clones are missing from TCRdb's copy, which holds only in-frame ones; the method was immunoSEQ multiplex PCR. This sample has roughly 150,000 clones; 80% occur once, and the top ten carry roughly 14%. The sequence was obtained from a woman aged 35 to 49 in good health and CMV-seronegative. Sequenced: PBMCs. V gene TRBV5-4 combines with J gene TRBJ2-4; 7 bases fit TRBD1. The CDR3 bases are TGTGCCAGCAGCCATCGACAGGGACAAAACATTCAGTACTTC. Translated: CASSHRQGQNIQYF.